The rows below give T cell receptor beta chains drawn from one sample of a study of T cell responses to AZD1222 COVID-19 vaccine. The data were produced by immunoSEQ multiplex PCR, yet TCRdb's version contains in-frame clones alone and is incomplete. Among about 160,000 clones, approximately 91% were seen once, and the ten largest hold more than 5%. This sample comprised peripheral blood, obtained on day 0 of AZD1222 vaccination. The receptors stem from an adult in good health. CDR3s include the opening cysteine and the closing phenylalanine or tryptophan. The D gene is left open where the match is weak. Part of the rows lack a size; the others show once, few, many or a class for expanded clones.

V gene: TRBV6-5
clone size: -
D gene: -
CDR3 length: 14
J gene: TRBJ2-1
CDR3 protein: CASSYSRSYNEQFF
CDR3 DNA: TGTGCCAGCAGTTACTCCCGCTCCTACAATGAGCAGTTCTTC

V gene: TRBV2
clone size: once
D gene: TRBD1
CDR3 length: 14
J gene: TRBJ1-5
CDR3 protein: CASSRDRGGQPQHF
CDR3 DNA: TGTGCCAGCAGCCGGGACAGGGGCGGTCAGCCCCAGCATTTT

V gene: TRBV27
clone size: -
D gene: -
CDR3 length: 14
J gene: TRBJ1-1
CDR3 protein: CASRPPDRNTEAFF
CDR3 DNA: TGTGCCAGCAGACCTCCCGACAGGAACACTGAAGCTTTCTTT

V gene: TRBV2
clone size: -
D gene: TRBD1
CDR3 length: 14
J gene: TRBJ1-5
CDR3 protein: CASSGWQGDQPQHF
CDR3 DNA: TGTGCCAGCAGTGGGTGGCAGGGGGATCAGCCCCAGCATTTT

V gene: TRBV6-6
clone size: -
D gene: -
CDR3 length: 12
J gene: TRBJ1-6
CDR3 protein: CASSSSNSPLHF
CDR3 DNA: TGTGCCAGCAGTTCATCCAATTCACCCCTCCACTTT

V gene: TRBV7-2
clone size: -
D gene: TRBD1
CDR3 length: 15
J gene: TRBJ2-1
CDR3 protein: CASSFPRGFGNEQFF
CDR3 DNA: TGTGCCAGCAGCTTCCCCAGGGGGTTCGGCAATGAGCAGTTCTTC

V gene: TRBV28
clone size: -
D gene: TRBD1
CDR3 length: 18
J gene: TRBJ1-3
CDR3 protein: CASSVTGGVWFSGNTIYF
CDR3 DNA: TGTGCCAGCAGTGTCACAGGGGGCGTCTGGTTTTCTGGAAACACCATATATTTT

V gene: TRBV11-2
clone size: -
D gene: TRBD1
CDR3 length: 15
J gene: TRBJ2-7
CDR3 protein: CASSREGQGAYEQYF
CDR3 DNA: TGTGCCAGCAGCCGAGAGGGACAGGGTGCGTACGAGCAGTACTTC

V gene: TRBV4-3
clone size: -
D gene: -
CDR3 length: 14
J gene: TRBJ1-2
CDR3 protein: CASSQDRGGSGYTF
CDR3 DNA: TGCGCCAGCAGCCAAGATCGGGGGGGGTCCGGCTACACCTTC

V gene: TRBV5-4
clone size: -
D gene: -
CDR3 length: 15
J gene: TRBJ1-1
CDR3 protein: CASSLGVPKNTEAFF
CDR3 DNA: TGTGCCAGCAGCTTGGGGGTCCCTAAGAACACTGAAGCTTTCTTT

V gene: TRBV15
clone size: -
D gene: -
CDR3 length: 13
J gene: TRBJ1-1
CDR3 protein: CATSRDSKVEAFF
CDR3 DNA: TGTGCCACCAGCAGAGATTCGAAAGTTGAAGCTTTCTTT

V gene: TRBV19
clone size: -
D gene: -
CDR3 length: 15
J gene: TRBJ2-3
CDR3 protein: CASSIVATGTDTQYF
CDR3 DNA: TGTGCCAGTAGTATAGTTGCGACTGGCACAGATACGCAGTATTTT

V gene: TRBV5-4
clone size: -
D gene: -
CDR3 length: 14
J gene: TRBJ2-7
CDR3 protein: CASSLRPSSYEQYF
CDR3 DNA: TGTGCCAGCAGCTTACGGCCTTCGTCCTACGAGCAGTACTTC

V gene: TRBV27
clone size: -
D gene: -
CDR3 length: 15
J gene: TRBJ2-7
CDR3 protein: CASSFSRGKWYEQYF
CDR3 DNA: TGTGCCAGCAGTTTTTCAAGGGGGAAGTGGTACGAGCAGTACTTC

V gene: TRBV7-9
clone size: -
D gene: -
CDR3 length: 17
J gene: TRBJ2-1
CDR3 protein: CASSLGRGLSSYNEQFF
CDR3 DNA: TGTGCCAGCAGCTTAGGGCGGGGACTTAGCTCCTACAATGAGCAGTTCTTC

V gene: TRBV30
clone size: once
D gene: TRBD2
CDR3 length: 16
J gene: TRBJ2-7
CDR3 protein: CAWSLPRSSGVYEQYF
CDR3 DNA: TGTGCCTGGAGTCTACCCCGGAGTAGCGGGGTCTACGAGCAGTACTTC

V gene: TRBV7-3
clone size: -
D gene: TRBD2
CDR3 length: 14
J gene: TRBJ2-7
CDR3 protein: CASSLGGGTYEQYF
CDR3 DNA: TGTGCCAGCAGCTTAGGCGGGGGTACCTACGAGCAGTACTTC

V gene: TRBV14
clone size: -
D gene: -
CDR3 length: 14
J gene: TRBJ1-3
CDR3 protein: CASSQDLSGNTIYF
CDR3 DNA: TGTGCCAGCAGCCAAGACCTCTCTGGAAACACCATATATTTT

V gene: TRBV19
clone size: -
D gene: -
CDR3 length: 15
J gene: TRBJ1-4
CDR3 protein: CASRWRPATNEKLFF
CDR3 DNA: TGTGCCAGTAGGTGGAGGCCCGCAACTAATGAAAAACTGTTTTTT

V gene: TRBV11-2
clone size: -
D gene: TRBD1
CDR3 length: 14
J gene: TRBJ2-7
CDR3 protein: CASSPQGEYGEQYF
CDR3 DNA: TGTGCCAGCAGCCCCCAGGGGGAGTATGGCGAGCAGTACTTC

V gene: TRBV3-1/TRBV3-2
clone size: -
D gene: -
CDR3 length: 14
J gene: TRBJ1-5
CDR3 protein: CASSCQRCNQPQHF
CDR3 DNA: TGTGCCAGCAGCTGTCAGAGGTGCAATCAGCCCCAGCATTTT

V gene: TRBV27
clone size: -
D gene: -
CDR3 length: 13
J gene: TRBJ1-3
CDR3 protein: CASSTVPPNTIYF
CDR3 DNA: TGTGCCAGCAGTACAGTGCCCCCAAACACCATATATTTT

V gene: TRBV19
clone size: -
D gene: -
CDR3 length: 14
J gene: TRBJ1-5
CDR3 protein: CASTTGYSNQPQHF
CDR3 DNA: TGTGCCAGTACGACAGGCTATAGCAATCAGCCCCAGCATTTT

V gene: TRBV10-3
clone size: -
D gene: TRBD1
CDR3 length: 15
J gene: TRBJ1-2
CDR3 protein: CAISGGTGGNYGYTF
CDR3 DNA: TGTGCCATCAGTGGGGGGACAGGGGGAAACTATGGCTACACCTTC

V gene: TRBV27
clone size: -
D gene: TRBD2
CDR3 length: 14
J gene: TRBJ2-7
CDR3 protein: CASSLASGRAEQYF
CDR3 DNA: TGTGCCAGCAGTTTAGCTAGCGGGAGAGCCGAGCAGTACTTC

V gene: TRBV6-6
clone size: -
D gene: -
CDR3 length: 16
J gene: TRBJ2-3
CDR3 protein: CASSSSTGRGTDTQYF
CDR3 DNA: TGTGCCAGCAGTTCCTCTACAGGGAGGGGCACAGATACGCAGTATTTT

V gene: TRBV9
clone size: -
D gene: -
CDR3 length: 11
J gene: TRBJ1-2
CDR3 protein: CASSGNYGYTF
CDR3 DNA: TGTGCCAGCAGCGGTAACTATGGCTACACCTTC